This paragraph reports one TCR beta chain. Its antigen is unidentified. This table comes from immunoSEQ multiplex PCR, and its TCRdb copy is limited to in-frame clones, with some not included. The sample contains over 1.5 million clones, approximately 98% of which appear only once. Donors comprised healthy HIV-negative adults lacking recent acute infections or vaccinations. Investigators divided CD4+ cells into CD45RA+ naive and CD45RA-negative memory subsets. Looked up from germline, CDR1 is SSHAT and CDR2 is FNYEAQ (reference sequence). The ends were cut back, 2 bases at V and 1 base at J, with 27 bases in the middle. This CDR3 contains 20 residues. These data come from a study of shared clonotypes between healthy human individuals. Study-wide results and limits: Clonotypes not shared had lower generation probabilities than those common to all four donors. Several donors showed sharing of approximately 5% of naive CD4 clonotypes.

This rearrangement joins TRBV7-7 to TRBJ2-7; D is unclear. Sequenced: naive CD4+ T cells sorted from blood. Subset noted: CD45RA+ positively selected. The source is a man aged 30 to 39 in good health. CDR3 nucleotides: TGTGCCAGCAGCTTACTCTTTTGTGGGGAAAAAGAAAGAATATCCTACGAGCAGTACTTC. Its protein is CASSLLFCGEKERISYEQYF.